The T cell receptor (beta chain) under discussion was sequenced for a study of technical replicates of blood from several donors. Germline V gene lookup returns CDR1 MNHEY and CDR2 SMNVEV (reference sequence). V dropped 3 bases and J dropped 4; count of bases not matched to a gene: 3. The CDR3 runs to 15 residues. Generated by immunoSEQ multiplex PCR, the TCRdb table keeps only in-frame clones and is missing some. The table includes 59,000 or so clones, approximately 92% detected once. The source material was PBMCs. The clonotype was recovered from a human donor in good health. Some clones in this sample may be carry-over from other donors' samples. The V gene is TRBV27, the J gene TRBJ2-2; 9 bases line up with TRBD1. The CDR3 sequence: CASSFGTGFTGELFF. The DNA of the CDR3 is TGTGCCAGCAGTTTCGGGACAGGGTTCACCGGGGAGCTGTTTTTT.